Listed here are 18 T cell receptor beta chains from one sample, sequenced in a study of CD8 T cells in Susac syndrome. Reverse transcription of roughly 0.45 to 1 ug RNA was carried out with random hexamers. TCRdb reanalysed the immunoSEQ multiplex PCR reads using MiXCR and keeps one entry per CDR3 protein. The sample consists of about 24,000 distinct CDR3 sequences, roughly 95% of them appearing once. Sequenced input: CD8+ T cells from PBMCs. The receptors were gathered from a human donor with Susac syndrome.

V usage is TRBV12-5 and J usage is TRBJ1-5; the D gene is possibly TRBD1 (6 bases). The germline V gene has CDR1 LGHNT and CDR2 FRNRAP. The ends were cut back, 7 bases at V and 2 bases at J, with 15 bases in the middle. The CDR3 is 15 residues long. The CDR3 sequence is CASASTGPGNQPQHF. Here the CDR3 DNA reads TGTGCTAGTGCCTCCACAGGGCCTGGCAATCAGCCCCAGCATTTT.

V is TRBV6-1 and J is TRBJ2-3, with 10 nucleotides matching TRBD2. Trimming cost V 7 bases and J 1 base; bases outside gene matches: 2. CDR3 size: 14 residues. CDR1 is MNHNS, CDR2 SASEGT, per germline. The CDR3 DNA reads as TGTGCCAGCAACCTAGCGGGGGGCACAGATACGCAGTATTTT. This codes for CASNLAGGTDTQYF.

V gene TRBV19 combines with J gene TRBJ1-1, with D unclear. CDR3 length equals 16 residues. Trimming cost V 4 bases and J 1 base, with 16 bases left between them. Germline assignment: CDR1 LNHDA and CDR2 SQIVND (reference sequence). The CDR3 is CASSTPPRAKNTEAFF. DNA of the CDR3: TGTGCCAGTAGTACCCCACCAAGGGCGAAGAACACTGAAGCTTTCTTT.

The rearrangement uses TRBV5-1 and TRBJ2-1, with a possible D match to TRBD2 (6 bases). The CDR3 runs 15 residues. Trimming left V 0 bases short and J 3 bases short, with 10 bases between. Germline lookup yields CDR1 SGHRS and CDR2 YFSETQ. The CDR3 sequence is CASSLGEDRYNEQFF. The CDR3 nucleotides are TGCGCCAGCAGCTTGGGGGAGGACCGCTACAATGAGCAGTTCTTC. Full variable domain (outside the CDR3, taken from reference TRBV5-1 and TRBJ2-1): KAGVTQTPRYLIKTRGQQVTLSCSPISGHRSVSWYQQTPGQGLQFLFEYFSETQRNKGNFPGRFSGRQFSNSRSEMNVSTLELGDSALYLCASSLGEDRYNEQFFGPGTRLTVL.

This chain joins TRBV7-9 and TRBJ1-3, with D perhaps TRBD1 (5 bases). V lost 0 bases and J lost 2, with 14 bases in between. The CDR3 length is 17 residues. Germline V CDR1 and CDR2: SEHNR, FQNEAQ (reference sequence). The CDR3 protein is CASSLAGYRRTGNTIYF. The CDR3 DNA reads TGTGCCAGCAGCTTAGCGGGATACAGGAGGACTGGAAACACCATATATTTT.

This CDR3 is CASSSDRGPDTQYF. CDR3 nucleotides: TGTGCCAGCAGTTCGGACAGGGGGCCAGATACGCAGTATTTT. The chain links TRBV6-2 or TRBV6-3 to TRBJ2-3; 11 nucleotides line up with TRBD1. V shed 4 bases and J 4 bases; nucleotides not matched to a gene: 1. This CDR3 has 14 amino acids. Looked up from germline, CDR1 is MNHEY and CDR2 is SVGEGT.

The chain uses TRBV7-9 and TRBJ1-2; 7 bases map to TRBD1. Germline values: CDR1 SEHNR, CDR2 FQNEAQ (reference sequence). The ends lost 1 base at V and 3 bases at J; junction bases unmatched: 5. This CDR3 spans 15 amino acids. CDR3 sequence: CASSLEGQTHYGYTF. The CDR3 nucleotides are TGTGCCAGCAGCTTAGAGGGACAGACCCACTATGGCTACACCTTC.

This chain links TRBV5-1 with TRBJ2-1, with 7 bases identical to TRBD2. Germline assignment: CDR1 SGHRS and CDR2 YFSETQ. The V gene end was trimmed by 0 bases and the J gene end by 0 bases; junction bases not matched to a gene: 21. This CDR3 region has 22 residues. Written as DNA, the CDR3 is TGCGCCAGCAGCTTGGCAGCTAGCGGAGGGCGGTACCCTGCTAGCTCCTACAATGAGCAGTTCTTC. Its translation is CASSLAASGGRYPASSYNEQFF.

CDR3 nucleotide sequence: TGCAGTGCTAAAGACCGACAGGGGGTAGCTTCAGTCAATGGCTACACCTTC. Translation gives CSAKDRQGVASVNGYTF. This chain connects TRBV20-1 to TRBJ1-2; 9 bases match TRBD1. V was pared by 4 bases and J by 6 bases, with 18 bases of the junction left unmatched. Germline CDR1 DFQATT, CDR2 SNEGSKA (reference sequence). This CDR3 is 17 amino acids long.

This chain links TRBV11-2 with TRBJ2-2, with a weak D call TRBD2 (5 bases). The CDR3 contains 17 residues. Trimming stripped 0 bases from V and 3 bases from J, with 14 bases between. Per the germline V gene, CDR1 is SGHAT and CDR2 is FQNNGV. The CDR3 coding sequence is TGTGCCAGCAGCTTAGATACATGGAGGACGGACACCGGGGAGCTGTTTTTT. It is translated as CASSLDTWRTDTGELFF. Full variable domain (outside the CDR3, taken from reference TRBV11-2 and TRBJ2-2): EAGVAQSPRYKIIEKRQSVAFWCNPISGHATLYWYQQILGQGPKLLIQFQNNGVVDDSQLPKDRFSAERLKGVDSTLKIQPAKLEDSAVYLCASSLDTWRTDTGELFFGEGSRLTVL.

The chain recombines TRBV27 with TRBJ2-1, with no clear D. This CDR3 has 13 residues. Trimming took off 0 bases at V and 4 bases at J, with 4 bases between the two ends. In germline, CDR1 is MNHEY, CDR2 SMNVEV (reference sequence). CDR3: CASSLSQYNEQFF. The CDR3 DNA sequence: TGTGCCAGCAGTTTATCGCAGTACAATGAGCAGTTCTTC.

This clonotype is a singleton in its sample. A read error may produce the germline difference seen at one junction end. The chain joins TRBV6-5 to TRBJ2-2; possible D gene TRBD1, 6 bases. CDR1 and CDR2 (germline): MNHEY, SVGAGI. The CDR3 length is 17 residues. CDR3 nucleotides: TGTGCCAGCAGCTACTCTACGGGCAGGGGGAACACCGGGGAGCTGTTTTTT. Residues: CASSYSTGRGNTGELFF.

The chain joins TRBV6-2 or TRBV6-3 to TRBJ2-1; the D is unclear. V lost 8 bases to trimming and J lost 5 bases, with 16 bases between them. The CDR3 contains 14 residues. Germline V CDR1 and CDR2: MNHEY, SVGEGT. Written as DNA, the CDR3 is TGTGCCAGCTCCGAGGTTGGGTGGGACAATGAGCAGTTCTTC. It translates to CASSEVGWDNEQFF.

V and J are TRBV27 and TRBJ2-7; D is uncertain. V was trimmed by 3 bases and J by 5 bases, leaving 14 bases between them. Germline V gene lookup returns CDR1 MNHEY and CDR2 SMNVEV (reference sequence). This CDR3 has 14 amino acids. The CDR3 DNA sequence: TGTGCCAGCAGTTTCCTCCTCTCGACGGACGAGCAGTACTTC. Amino acids: CASSFLLSTDEQYF.

V usage is TRBV6-2 or TRBV6-3 and J usage is TRBJ1-1; TRBD1 might be the D (5 bases). Between the trimmed V and J ends, which lost 0 bases and 0 bases, there was a span of 11 bases. Germline V gives CDR1 MNHEY, CDR2 SVGEGT. This CDR3 has 16 amino acids. In nucleotides, the CDR3 is TGTGCCAGCAGTTACTCGAGTTCAGGGTTGAACACTGAAGCTTTCTTT. It codes for CASSYSSSGLNTEAFF.

The rearrangement uses TRBV7-8 and TRBJ1-1; D might be TRBD1 (5 bases). The germline gives CDR1 SGHVS, CDR2 FQNEAQ. CDR3 length equals 16 residues. Trimming removed 1 base from V and 4 bases from J, with 16 bases in between. CDR3 DNA: TGTGCCAGCAGCTTAGGAGGGGTGTGGGGAGGCACTGAAGCTTTCTTT. Residues: CASSLGGVWGGTEAFF.

The CDR3 bases are TGTGCCAGCAGCCAACGGGTAGGAGAGAACTCTGGAAACACCATATATTTT. Translating it yields CASSQRVGENSGNTIYF. This rearrangement joins TRBV5-4 to TRBJ1-3; no firm D call. CDR1 is SGHNT and CDR2 is YYREEE in the germline V gene (reference sequence). Trimming took 4 bases from V and 0 from J, leaving 17 bases between them. This CDR3 has 17 residues.

V gene TRBV20-1 combines with J gene TRBJ2-7, with TRBD1 matching over 9 bases. The ends lost 1 base at V and 4 bases at J; junction bases unmatched: 2. CDR1 DFQATT and CDR2 SNEGSKA come from the germline V gene (reference sequence). CDR3 length equals 13 residues. The CDR3 sequence is CSARGTGVYEQYF. Here the CDR3 DNA reads TGCAGTGCTAGAGGGACAGGGGTTTACGAGCAGTACTTC.